Listed below are T cell receptor beta chains from one sample, sequenced in a study of shared clonotypes between healthy human individuals. The assay was immunoSEQ multiplex PCR, and TCRdb's table has in-frame clones only and misses some. This sample has about 580,000 clones, with 95% to 98% found just once. Sequenced material: naive CD8+ T cells sorted from blood. The source is a man aged 25-45 years in good health. Each CDR3 is given with its conserved first and last residue. A D gene is named only where the DNA matches it firmly.

j_call d_call v_call cdr3_aa cdr3_nt
TRBJ2-7 NA TRBV27 CASSLQRRGSSYEQYF TGTGCCAGCAGTTTACAGCGCAGGGGAAGCTCCTACGAGCAGTACTTC
TRBJ2-7 TRBD1 TRBV5-8 CASSFTGGFEQYF TGTGCCAGCAGCTTTACAGGGGGCTTCGAGCAGTACTTC
TRBJ2-3 NA TRBV10-3 CAISESREDTQYF TGTGCCATCAGTGAGTCAAGGGAAGATACGCAGTATTTT
TRBJ2-7 NA TRBV7-9 CASSSPGEKYEQYF TGTGCCAGCAGCTCGCCGGGAGAAAAGTACGAGCAGTACTTC
TRBJ2-1 NA TRBV27 CASSLRRLDGYEQFF TGTGCCAGCAGTTTACGGAGACTAGATGGCTATGAGCAGTTCTTC
TRBJ2-1 TRBD1 TRBV25-1 CASSVGQGPYNEQFF TGTGCCAGCAGTGTCGGACAGGGGCCCTACAATGAGCAGTTCTTC
TRBJ1-1 NA TRBV7-9 CASSPALQAFF TGTGCCAGCAGCCCCGCCTTGCAAGCTTTCTTT
TRBJ1-2 NA TRBV5-1 CASSLDLGVGYGYTF TGCGCCAGCAGCTTGGACTTGGGAGTGGGCTATGGCTACACCTTC
TRBJ1-1 TRBD1 TRBV27 CASSASRTGLINTEAFF TGTGCCAGCAGTGCGTCCCGGACAGGGCTGATTAACACTGAAGCTTTCTTT
TRBJ2-7 NA TRBV4-1 CASSQYYTYEQYF TGCGCCAGCAGCCAATACTATACCTACGAGCAGTACTTC
TRBJ2-1 NA TRBV7-6 CASSLEGWNEQFF TGTGCCAGCAGCTTAGAAGGCTGGAATGAGCAGTTCTTC
TRBJ2-5 NA TRBV7-2 CASSLSAAQETQYF TGTGCCAGCAGCTTAAGTGCCGCCCAAGAGACCCAGTACTTC
TRBJ2-3 TRBD2 TRBV7-9 CASSSGLAGVPNQYF TGTGCCAGCAGCTCCGGACTAGCGGGAGTACCTAACCAGTATTTT
TRBJ1-5 NA TRBV10-2 CASSESKGSQPQHF TGCGCCAGCAGTGAGTCGAAAGGTAGTCAGCCCCAGCATTTT
TRBJ2-7 NA TRBV29-1 CSVEAEGQNYEQYF TGCAGCGTTGAAGCTGAAGGGCAAAACTACGAGCAGTACTTC
TRBJ2-1 TRBD2 TRBV25-1 CASTNGRVAGPYNEQFF TGTGCCAGTACCAACGGTAGGGTAGCGGGCCCCTACAATGAGCAGTTCTTC
TRBJ2-7 TRBD1 TRBV2 CASSPGQPYEQYF TGTGCCAGCAGCCCGGGACAGCCCTACGAGCAGTACTTC
TRBJ2-3 NA TRBV19 CATASQATDTQYF TGTGCCACCGCTTCTCAGGCCACAGATACGCAGTATTTT
TRBJ2-1 TRBD2 TRBV6-4 CASSVGTSGRHEQFF TGTGCCAGCAGTGTGGGGACTAGCGGCCGACATGAGCAGTTCTTC
TRBJ2-1 TRBD2 TRBV28 CASSSSTVREGPVYEQFF TGTGCCAGCAGCTCCTCCACGGTGCGGGAGGGCCCGGTGTATGAGCAGTTCTTC
TRBJ1-1 NA TRBV6-1 CASRLRGLTPEAFF TGTGCCAGCCGCTTGAGGGGCTTAACTCCTGAAGCTTTCTTT
TRBJ2-3 TRBD2 TRBV7-6 CASSPFSGSGTDTQYF TGTGCCAGCAGCCCCTTTAGCGGGTCGGGCACAGATACGCAGTATTTT
TRBJ1-2 NA TRBV6-1 CASSEELLGNYGYTF TGTGCCAGCAGTGAAGAACTGTTGGGGAACTATGGCTACACCTTC
TRBJ2-1 NA TRBV5-8 CASSREIASSYNEQFF TGTGCCAGCAGCCGGGAGATAGCCAGCTCCTACAATGAGCAGTTCTTC
TRBJ2-1 TRBD2 TRBV9 CASSVNRLANEQFF TGTGCCAGCAGCGTAAACCGACTAGCCAATGAGCAGTTCTTC
TRBJ2-7 TRBD2 TRBV7-6 CASSSTGLADHEQYF TGTGCCAGCAGCTCGACGGGACTAGCGGATCACGAGCAGTACTTC
TRBJ2-7 NA TRBV7-9 CASSLAQNSYEQYF TGTGCCAGCAGCTTAGCACAGAACTCCTACGAGCAGTACTTC
TRBJ1-2 NA TRBV29-1 CSVEMVQALGYGYTF TGCAGCGTTGAGATGGTACAGGCCCTTGGTTATGGCTACACCTTC
TRBJ1-1 NA TRBV27 CASSVFSAGTEAFF TGTGCCAGCAGTGTCTTTTCGGCCGGGACTGAAGCTTTCTTT